This T cell receptor (beta chain) comes out of a study of CDR3 diversity in severe acne. Germline CDR1 reads SEHNR; CDR2 reads FQNEAQ (reference sequence). This CDR3 comprises 14 residues. V was pared by 5 bases and J by 2 bases, with 5 bases of the junction left unmatched. TCRdb re-called the PCR reads with MiXCR, one entry per CDR3 protein. The table includes over 85,000 distinct CDR3 sequences, 51% detected once. In its sample, this clonotype was seen a few times. The TCR comes from a male donor with acne. This chain uses TRBV7-9 with TRBJ2-7; 8 bases are a match to TRBD2. The sample taken for sequencing was blood. The CDR3 DNA reads as TGTGCCAGCAGCACGACTAGCGCCGCCTACGAGCAGTACTTC. As protein: CASSTTSAAYEQYF.